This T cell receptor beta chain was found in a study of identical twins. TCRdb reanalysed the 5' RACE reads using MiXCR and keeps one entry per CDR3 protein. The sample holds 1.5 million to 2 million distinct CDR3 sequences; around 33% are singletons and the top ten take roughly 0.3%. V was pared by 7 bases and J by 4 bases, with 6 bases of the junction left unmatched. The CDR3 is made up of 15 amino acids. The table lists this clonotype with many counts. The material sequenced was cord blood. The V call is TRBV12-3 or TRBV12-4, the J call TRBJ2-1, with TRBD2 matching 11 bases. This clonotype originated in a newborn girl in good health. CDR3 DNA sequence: TGTGCCAGCACCCTACTAGCGGGAGTATACAATGAGCAGTTCTTC. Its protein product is CASTLLAGVYNEQFF.